This T cell receptor (beta chain) originates from a study of T cell changes during pregnancy in multiple sclerosis. TCRdb keeps only in-frame clones here, not all; method: immunoSEQ multiplex PCR. Among more than 95,000 clones listed, approximately 93% were seen once. Trimming at V came to 8 bases and at J to 7 bases, leaving 4 bases not matched to a gene. Germline CDR1 MDHEN, CDR2 SYDVKM. This CDR3 is 14 amino acids long. Sequencing was performed on peripheral blood, taken after pregnancy. The clonotype comes from a female donor with multiple sclerosis, enrolled in a pregnancy study. This chain uses TRBV28 with TRBJ2-1, with 14 bases lining up with TRBD2. In nucleotides, the CDR3 is TGTGCCAGCGCCCGGACTAGCGGGAGGAATGAGCAGTTCTTC. Translated, it gives CASARTSGRNEQFF.